This TCR beta chain was identified in a study of blood T cell repertoires in COVID-19. CDR1 and CDR2 from the germline V gene are MDHEN and SYDVKM. With 9 bases removed from V and 2 bases from J, the gap between germline ends came to 10 bases. The CDR3 runs to 12 residues. Produced via immunoSEQ multiplex PCR; TCRdb's table is partial and in-frame only. The sample lists 200,000 to 250,000 clones, roughly 80% occurring once. This clone came up a few times. Sample: peripheral blood. V gene TRBV28 combines with J gene TRBJ1-2; no clear D. This TCR was sampled from a woman in her seventies with acute or convalescent COVID-19. The CDR3 protein is CASWAGNYGYTF. CDR3 in DNA: TGTGCCAGTTGGGCAGGAAACTATGGCTACACCTTC.